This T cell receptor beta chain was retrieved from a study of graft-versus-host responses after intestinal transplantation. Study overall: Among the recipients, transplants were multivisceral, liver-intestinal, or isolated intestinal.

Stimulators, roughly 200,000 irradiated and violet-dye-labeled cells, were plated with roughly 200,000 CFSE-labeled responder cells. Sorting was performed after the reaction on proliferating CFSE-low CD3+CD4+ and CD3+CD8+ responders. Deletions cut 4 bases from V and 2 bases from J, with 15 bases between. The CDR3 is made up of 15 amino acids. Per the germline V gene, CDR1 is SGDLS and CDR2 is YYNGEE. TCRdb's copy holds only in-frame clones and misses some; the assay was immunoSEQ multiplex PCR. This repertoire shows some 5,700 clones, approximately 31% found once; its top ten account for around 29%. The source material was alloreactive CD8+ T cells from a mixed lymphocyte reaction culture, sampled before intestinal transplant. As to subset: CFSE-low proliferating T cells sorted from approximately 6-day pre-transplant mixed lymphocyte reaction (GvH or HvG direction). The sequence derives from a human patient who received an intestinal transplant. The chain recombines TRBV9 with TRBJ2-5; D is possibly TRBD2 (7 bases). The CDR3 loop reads CASSPWGGAQETQYF. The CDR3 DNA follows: TGTGCCAGCAGCCCTTGGGGGGGGGCTCAAGAGACCCAGTACTTC.